The entry below describes one T cell receptor beta chain. The PCR employed 60 Vbeta primers together with 13 Jbeta primers. The data were produced by immunoSEQ multiplex PCR, yet TCRdb's version contains in-frame clones alone and is incomplete. Across some 140,000 clones, the top ten clones capture roughly 1.6% of the sample. The source of the sample is a study of cytomegalovirus exposure and HLA in healthy donors. This CDR3 has 13 residues. The V and J ends lost 2 bases and 3 bases respectively, with 8 bases between them. Germline CDR1 SGHDT, CDR2 YYEEEE. V gene TRBV5-6 combines with J gene TRBJ1-1; D uncertain. The TCR sequence derives from a woman between 40 and 55 years old in good health and CMV-seronegative. Sequencing was carried out using PBMCs. Here the CDR3 DNA reads TGTGCCAGCAGCTTTAGTCTATACACTGAAGCTTTCTTT. Protein sequence: CASSFSLYTEAFF.